This T cell receptor beta chain was observed in a study of T cell repertoires in cytomegalovirus infection. On the study more broadly: Matching HLA type and CMV infection were both indicated by public TCR beta signatures.

TCRdb fed the reads into MiXCR, producing one record per CDR3 protein. The sample has around 490,000 distinct CDR3 sequences, about 30% seen once. In the case of this clonotype: Its antigen is still unknown.

Points from the study as a whole: Totalled public TCR beta family frequency picked out people who carried CMV plus the relevant HLA. Dominating the ex vivo response were HLA-C-restricted CMV-specific TCR beta clonotypes.

The CDR3 contains 15 residues. Trimming pared 0 bases from V and 4 bases from J, leaving 12 bases between. CDR1 and CDR2 from the germline V gene are LNHNV and YYDKDF (reference sequence). Input material: PBMCs. The origin of this receptor is a human donor in good health (CMV status not recorded). Some clones in this sample may be carry-over from other donors' samples. The J gene is TRBJ1-2, the V gene TRBV15, with a possible D match to TRBD1 (6 bases). CDR3 sequence: CATSRDREQGYGYTF. CDR3 sequence (DNA): TGTGCCACCAGCAGAGATCGAGAACAGGGCTATGGCTACACCTTC.